Shown below are 27 T cell receptor beta chains from a single sample sequenced in a study of beta chain features in type 1 diabetes. Study conclusions and caveats: TCRB CDR3s were moderately but significantly shorter in Type 1 diabetes patients in all four CD4+ subsets.

Antigens of these TCRs are unknown. Every bit of the isolated RNA underwent reverse transcription, so sequencing read expressed TCRB transcripts. The protocol was immunoSEQ multiplex PCR, while the TCRdb copy is restricted to in-frame clones and leaves out a portion. This sample has under 50,000 clones; approximately 68% occur once, and the top ten carry more than 2%. Sequences were obtained from Tregs from blood. Every receptor here comes from a woman aged 18-29 years with type 1 diabetes.

The chain joins TRBV12-5 to TRBJ2-6, with a weak D call TRBD1 (5 bases). This CDR3 has 19 amino acids. Per the germline V gene, CDR1 is LGHNT and CDR2 is FRNRAP. V shed 5 bases and J shed 0 bases, with 20 bases lying between them. The CDR3 loop reads CASGSDSTIFDSGANVLTF. In DNA, the CDR3 is TGTGCTAGTGGTAGCGACAGCACGATATTCGACTCTGGGGCCAACGTCCTGACTTTC.

The chain combines TRBV7-9 with TRBJ1-2; D is undetermined. This CDR3 region has 12 residues. With 5 bases removed from V and 7 bases from J, the gap between germline ends came to 11 bases. Germline V CDR1 and CDR2: SEHNR, FQNEAQ (reference sequence). The chain's CDR3 is CASSPADIGYTF. The CDR3 bases are TGTGCCAGCAGCCCAGCAGACATTGGCTACACCTTC. Complete variable domain (other parts from reference TRBV7-9 and TRBJ1-2): DTGVSQNPRHKITKRGQNVTFRCDPISEHNRLYWYRQTLGQGPEFLTYFQNEAQLEKSRLLSDRFSAERPKGSFSTLEIQRTEQGDSAMYLCASSPADIGYTFGSGTRLTVV.

The CDR3 DNA reads TGTGCCAGCAGTTTTGGAGGAAGGAATGAGCAGTTCTTC. Residues: CASSFGGRNEQFF. The chain links TRBV28 to TRBJ2-1; perhaps TRBD2 as D (5 bases). Germline-derived CDR1 and CDR2 are MDHEN and SYDVKM. The CDR3 is 13 residues long. Trimming took off 3 bases at V and 7 bases at J, with 10 bases between the two ends.

This chain links TRBV29-1 with TRBJ2-4, with D maybe TRBD1 (6 bases). CDR1 SQVTM and CDR2 ANQGSEA come from the germline V gene. The CDR3 is 13 residues long. Here the CDR3 DNA reads TGCAGTGGCAGGGGTTTAGCCAAAAACATTCAGTACTTC. Translating it yields CSGRGLAKNIQYF.

Only a few counts were recorded for this clone. The chain couples TRBV18 to TRBJ1-4; a weak D match, TRBD1 (5 bases). This CDR3 region has 16 residues. Germline CDR1 reads KGHSH; CDR2 reads LQKENI. The ends were cut back, 3 bases at V and 5 bases at J, with 16 bases in the middle. This chain's CDR3 is CASSPTRGAVNEKLFF. The DNA for the CDR3 is TGTGCCAGCTCACCCACGCGGGGCGCAGTCAATGAAAAACTGTTTTTT.

With respect to this clone: At one of its ends the junction is not consistent with the germline gene, which may arise from a read error. The chain uses TRBV10-3 and TRBJ2-5; 9 bases line up with TRBD2. The CDR3 totals 15 residues. In germline, CDR1 is ENHRY, CDR2 SYGVKD. The CDR3 loop reads CAISPETLAGTPQDF. The CDR3 DNA follows: TGTGCCATCAGCCCAGAAACTCTAGCGGGGACTCCGCAGGACTTC.

This clone was seen a handful of times. The rearrangement uses TRBV28 and TRBJ1-3; TRBD1 agrees at 10 bases. CDR3 length: 13 amino acids. The germline CDR1 and CDR2 sequences are MDHEN and SYDVKM. V lost 7 bases, J lost 9 bases, and 6 bases stayed unmatched. The CDR3 sequence: CASTPGQGFTIYF. The CDR3 nucleotides are TGTGCCAGCACTCCGGGACAGGGGTTCACCATATATTTT.

This CDR3 is CASRRTGGGNIQYF. The CDR3 DNA reads TGTGCCAGCAGGAGGACAGGGGGGGGAAACATTCAGTACTTC. The V gene is TRBV6-6, the J gene TRBJ2-4; 10 bases map to TRBD1. V was pared by 6 bases and J by 6 bases, with 5 bases of the junction left unmatched. This CDR3 has 14 amino acids. Germline CDR1 and CDR2: MNHNY and SVGAGI (reference sequence).

The chain employs TRBV5-8 and TRBJ2-3, with TRBD1 identical over 7 bases. Germline CDR1 and CDR2: SGHTS and YDEGEE. The trim removed 3 bases at V and 0 bases at J, leaving 4 bases unmatched. This CDR3 region has 15 residues. The CDR3 loop reads CASSSIRGSTDTQYF. CDR3 coding DNA: TGTGCCAGCAGCTCTATCAGGGGGAGCACAGATACGCAGTATTTT.

The gene calls are TRBV28 and TRBJ2-1, with 8 bases matching TRBD1. Trimming removed 6 bases from V and 5 bases from J; junction bases left unmatched: 9. The CDR3 is made up of 15 amino acids. Germline assignment: CDR1 MDHEN and CDR2 SYDVKM. CDR3 sequence reads: CASSQWDRKNNEQFF. CDR3 DNA sequence: TGTGCCAGCAGCCAATGGGACAGGAAGAACAATGAGCAGTTCTTC.

V gene TRBV7-3 combines with J gene TRBJ2-3; no reliable D call. The CDR3 consists of 12 residues. Trimming took off 5 bases at V and 1 base at J, with 4 bases between the two ends. Germline V gene sequence: CDR1 SGHTA, CDR2 FQGTGA. The CDR3 DNA follows: TGTGCCAGCAGCCGGGGCACAGATACGCAGTATTTT. Amino acids: CASSRGTDTQYF.

The V gene is TRBV7-9, the J gene TRBJ2-3; 10 bases fit TRBD2. The germline V gene has CDR1 SEHNR and CDR2 FQNEAQ (reference sequence). CDR3 length: 14 residues. The V gene end was trimmed by 4 bases and the J gene end by 4 bases; junction bases not matched to a gene: 2. CDR3 sequence: CASSWTSGSDTQYF. CDR3 coding DNA: TGTGCCAGCAGCTGGACTAGCGGCTCAGATACGCAGTATTTT.

The gene calls are TRBV2 and TRBJ1-1, with a tentative D call TRBD1 (5 bases). The V end was cut by 6 bases, the J end by 1 base, with 15 bases between. Germline V gene sequence: CDR1 SNHLY, CDR2 FYNNEI. The CDR3 contains 15 residues. This CDR3 reads CASSKNGGWNTEAFF. CDR3 bases: TGTGCCAGCAGCAAAAACGGGGGATGGAACACTGAAGCTTTCTTT.

This clone was observed a few times. The gene calls are TRBV19 and TRBJ2-7; 8 nucleotides match TRBD1. Trimming removed 3 bases from V and 0 bases from J; junction bases left unmatched: 7. The CDR3 loop spans 16 amino acids. Looked up from germline, CDR1 is LNHDA and CDR2 is SQIVND (reference sequence). CDR3 in amino acids: CASSIPGTGSSYEQYF. In DNA, the CDR3 is TGTGCCAGTAGTATCCCTGGGACAGGAAGCTCCTACGAGCAGTACTTC. The variable domain in full, with the rest retrieved from reference TRBV19 and TRBJ2-7, is DGGITQSPKYLFRKEGQNVTLSCEQNLNHDAMYWYRQDPGQGLRLIYYSQIVNDFQKGDIAEGYSVSREKKESFPLTVTSAQKNPTAFYLCASSIPGTGSSYEQYFGPGTRLTVT.

This clone was seen only once. The chain is built from TRBV7-6 and TRBJ2-7; TRBD1 matches at 7 bases. The junction had 7 bases not matched to a gene; V was cut back by 5 bases and J by 0 bases. Germline V gene sequence: CDR1 SGHVS, CDR2 FNYEAQ. This CDR3 is built from 15 residues. The CDR3 DNA is TGTGCCAGCAGCCTAAACCGGGACAGCTCCTACGAGCAGTACTTC. Amino acid sequence: CASSLNRDSSYEQYF.

This clone was recorded a few times. The chain is built from TRBV5-5 and TRBJ2-3; D is ambiguous. The CDR3 is made up of 12 amino acids. V was shortened by 4 bases and J by 1 base, with 4 bases between the two germline ends. From germline, CDR1 is SGHKS and CDR2 YYEKEE (reference sequence). In nucleotides, the CDR3 is TGTGCCAGCAGCCCAGGCACAGATACGCAGTATTTT. Translation: CASSPGTDTQYF.

A single count supports this clone. The rearrangement links TRBV6-5 to TRBJ1-3, with D unclear. The V end lost 0 bases, the J end lost 0 bases, and 6 bases lay between the germline ends. This CDR3 contains 15 residues. Germline V gene data show CDR1 as MNHEY and CDR2 as SVGAGI. The CDR3 spells CASSYSASSGNTIYF. In nucleotides, the CDR3 is TGTGCCAGCAGTTACTCCGCGTCCTCTGGAAACACCATATATTTT.

The chain has TRBV9 and TRBJ1-1; D is unresolved. CDR1 and CDR2 from the germline V gene are SGDLS and YYNGEE. V was trimmed by 0 bases and J by 5 bases, leaving 8 bases between them. This CDR3 is 13 amino acids long. CDR3 amino acids: CASSVVPGTEAFF. The CDR3 coding sequence is TGTGCCAGCAGCGTAGTTCCGGGTACTGAAGCTTTCTTT.

This chain connects TRBV9 to TRBJ2-3; D uncertain. Germline V CDR1 and CDR2: SGDLS, YYNGEE. Trimming stripped 3 bases from V and 6 bases from J, with 14 bases between. There are 14 residues in the CDR3. The CDR3 region has the DNA TGTGCCAGCAGCGCTCTGCCTCCCGAGGATACGCAGTATTTT. This sequence encodes CASSALPPEDTQYF. Combining the CDR3 with reference TRBV9 and TRBJ2-3 gives the whole variable domain DSGVTQTPKHLITATGQRVTLRCSPRSGDLSVYWYQQSLDQGLQFLIQYYNGEERAKGNILERFSAQQFPDLHSELNLSSLELGDSALYFCASSALPPEDTQYFGPGTRLTVL.

The rearrangement joins TRBV29-1 to TRBJ1-2; D gene ambiguous. CDR1 is SQVTM and CDR2 is ANQGSEA in the germline V gene. Between the trimmed V and J ends, which lost 3 bases and 4 bases, there was a span of 15 bases. CDR3 length: 14 amino acids. In nucleotides, the CDR3 is TGCAGCGTTGAGCTCCTTAGAGGCCTCTATGGCTACACCTTC. Translated, it gives CSVELLRGLYGYTF.

This chain joins TRBV4-1 and TRBJ2-1; 9 bases map to TRBD2. The CDR3 is 17 amino acids. CDR1 and CDR2 from the germline V gene are MGHRA and YSYEKL. The V and J ends lost 4 bases and 3 bases, in that order; junction bases with no gene match: 10. CDR3 coding DNA: TGCGCCAGCAGCCGACCCGTTCCTAGCGGGGTCTACAATGAGCAGTTCTTC. Protein sequence: CASSRPVPSGVYNEQFF.

The chain is built from TRBV7-2 and TRBJ2-6; no clear D gene. CDR1 SGHTA and CDR2 FQGNSA come from the germline V gene. V was clipped by 7 bases and J by 0 bases, with 10 bases between them. This CDR3 is built from 15 residues. CDR3 region: CASKYGGSGANVLTF. The DNA for the CDR3 is TGTGCCAGCAAGTACGGCGGCTCTGGGGCCAACGTCCTGACTTTC.

The chain couples TRBV19 to TRBJ1-2; unclear D gene. The length of the CDR3 is 13 residues. From germline, CDR1 is LNHDA and CDR2 SQIVND (reference sequence). V lost 5 bases to trimming and J lost 8 bases, with 15 bases between them. CDR3 DNA: TGTGCCAGTAGTCCCCGGAACTATTACGGCTACACCTTC. Protein product: CASSPRNYYGYTF.

The chain uses TRBV5-1 and TRBJ1-5; 7 bases map to TRBD1. Losses at the gene ends were 3 bases for V and 6 bases for J; bases not matched to a gene: 6. The CDR3 is made up of 14 amino acids. CDR1 SGHRS and CDR2 YFSETQ come from the germline V gene. The CDR3 coding sequence is TGCGCCAGCAGCTCTCGACAGGGAGGTCAGCCCCAGCATTTT. Its translation: CASSSRQGGQPQHF.

This chain joins TRBV19 and TRBJ2-6; D is perhaps TRBD2 (5 bases). Deletions cut 1 base from V and 3 bases from J, with 7 bases between. The CDR3 has 15 amino acids. Germline V gene data show CDR1 as LNHDA and CDR2 as SQIVND (reference sequence). The CDR3 sequence is CASSIAAGGANVLTF. CDR3 DNA: TGTGCCAGTAGTATAGCCGCGGGTGGGGCCAACGTCCTGACTTTC.

This chain connects TRBV7-2 to TRBJ2-7; perhaps TRBD1 as D (5 bases). The V end was cut by 1 base, the J end by 9 bases, with 16 bases between. Germline V gives CDR1 SGHTA, CDR2 FQGNSA. This CDR3 is built from 14 residues. The CDR3 reads CASSLGSQGRWQYF. CDR3 nucleotide sequence: TGTGCCAGCAGCTTAGGGTCCCAGGGCCGGTGGCAGTACTTC.

This clone has only a few counts. The V gene is TRBV5-1, the J gene TRBJ2-3; no firm D call. Trimming took 1 base from V and 0 from J, leaving 3 bases between them. Germline V gene lookup returns CDR1 SGHRS and CDR2 YFSETQ. The CDR3 totals 13 residues. The CDR3 nucleotides are TGCGCCAGCAGCTTGACTAGCACAGATACGCAGTATTTT. This translates into CASSLTSTDTQYF.